Listed below are T cell receptor beta chains from one sample, sequenced in a study of technical replicates of blood from a handful of donors. TCRdb's copy holds only in-frame clones and misses some; the assay was immunoSEQ multiplex PCR. The sample shows tens of thousands of clones, under 99% of them seen only once. The sample taken for sequencing was T cells isolated from PBMCs. These receptors all stem from a human donor in good health. Each CDR3 is given with its conserved first and last residue. The order of the fields is J gene, D gene, V gene, clone size, CDR3 protein, CDR3 DNA. D genes are given only for firm matches. Where a row states a size, it is once, few, many or the class of an expanded clone; other rows omit it.

TRBJ1-3,TRBD1,TRBV5-7,-,CASRDGTGGNTIYF,TGTGCCAGCAGGGACGGGACAGGTGGAAACACCATATATTTT
TRBJ2-3,-,TRBV7-3,once,CASSLATSGLDTQYF,TGTGCCAGCAGCTTAGCCACTTCAGGGTTAGATACGCAGTATTTT
TRBJ2-5,TRBD2,TRBV5-1,-,CASSLGQTSGRETQYF,TGCGCCAGCAGCTTGGGTCAGACTAGCGGGAGGGAGACCCAGTACTTC
TRBJ2-7,TRBD2,TRBV19,-,CASSIGVTSVSDEQYF,TGTGCCAGTAGTATAGGGGTGACTAGCGTGAGCGACGAGCAGTACTTC
TRBJ2-1,-,TRBV5-6,-,CASSVLVINEQFF,TGTGCCAGCAGCGTACTAGTGATCAATGAGCAGTTCTTC
TRBJ1-1,-,TRBV4-1,-,CASSQDWNSQFDTEAFF,TGCGCCAGCAGCCAAGATTGGAACAGTCAGTTTGACACTGAAGCTTTCTTT
TRBJ1-4,-,TRBV28,-,CASNPNIGENEKLFF,TGTGCCAGCAACCCCAATATAGGAGAGAATGAAAAACTGTTTTTT
TRBJ2-2,TRBD2,TRBV6-6,-,CASSYERERTGELFF,TGTGCCAGCAGTTACGAGCGGGAGCGGACCGGGGAGCTGTTTTTT
TRBJ2-1,-,TRBV2,-,CASDGDYNEQFF,TGTGCCAGCGACGGGGATTACAATGAGCAGTTCTTC
TRBJ2-7,TRBD1,TRBV6-5,-,CASSRTDRGPYEQYF,TGTGCCAGCAGTCGTACCGACAGGGGCCCCTACGAGCAGTACTTC
TRBJ1-2,-,TRBV30,-,CAWSISIRGDYGYTF,TGTGCCTGGAGCATATCCATCAGGGGAGACTATGGCTACACCTTC
TRBJ2-7,-,TRBV6-5,once,CASSSGGGRSYEQYF,TGTGCCAGCAGCTCCGGGGGCGGGAGATCCTACGAGCAGTACTTC
TRBJ2-1,TRBD2,TRBV19,-,CASKHGGRISYNEQFF,TGTGCCAGTAAGCATGGCGGGAGGATATCCTACAATGAGCAGTTCTTC
TRBJ2-7,-,TRBV13,-,CASSLVGGSLSEQYF,TGTGCCAGCAGCTTAGTTGGTGGGAGTTTGAGCGAGCAGTACTTC
TRBJ2-1,TRBD2,TRBV7-9,-,CASSLIPSGPSYNEQFF,TGTGCCAGCAGCTTAATTCCTAGCGGGCCTTCCTACAATGAGCAGTTCTTC
TRBJ2-2,-,TRBV27,-,CASRLGGLGGELFF,TGTGCCAGCAGATTAGGAGGGCTCGGCGGGGAGCTGTTTTTT
TRBJ2-7,TRBD1,TRBV13,-,CASSRGQGAYEQYF,TGTGCCAGCAGCCGGGGACAGGGGGCTTACGAGCAGTACTTC
TRBJ1-1,TRBD1,TRBV9,-,CASSVAGGTGFTEAFF,TGTGCCAGCAGCGTTGCCGGGGGGACAGGGTTCACTGAAGCTTTCTTT
TRBJ1-5,-,TRBV19,-,CASSIDYGGNQPQHF,TGTGCCAGTAGTATAGACTACGGGGGCAATCAGCCCCAGCATTTT
TRBJ2-3,TRBD2,TRBV9,-,CASSVSGRWADTQYF,TGTGCCAGCAGCGTAAGCGGGAGGTGGGCAGATACGCAGTATTTT
TRBJ2-1,-,TRBV7-8,-,CASSESIRGLRVYNEQFF,TGTGCCAGCAGCGAATCTATAAGGGGTTTAAGGGTTTACAATGAGCAGTTCTTC
TRBJ2-4,-,TRBV9,-,CASSVEQGMGNIQYF,TGTGCCAGCAGCGTAGAGCAGGGCATGGGAAACATTCAGTACTTC
TRBJ2-1,TRBD2,TRBV6-5,-,CASSPSGTSNEQFF,TGTGCCAGCAGCCCTAGCGGGACTTCCAATGAGCAGTTCTTC
TRBJ1-1,-,TRBV5-1,-,CASSPTGNTEAFF,TGCGCCAGCAGTCCAACAGGGAACACTGAAGCTTTCTTT
TRBJ2-1,-,TRBV27,-,CASSLGGSSYNEQFF,TGTGCCAGCAGTTTAGGAGGGAGCTCCTACAATGAGCAGTTCTTC
TRBJ2-1,TRBD2,TRBV29-1,-,CSVEVAGVGDEQFF,TGCAGCGTTGAGGTAGCGGGAGTTGGGGATGAGCAGTTCTTC
TRBJ2-1,-,TRBV29-1,-,CSVNPGHFLEQFF,TGCAGCGTTAATCCGGGACACTTTCTTGAGCAGTTCTTC
TRBJ2-1,-,TRBV4-1,-,CASSQDGTGEGNEQFF,TGCGCCAGCAGCCAAGATGGGACGGGAGAGGGCAATGAGCAGTTCTTC
TRBJ2-3,-,TRBV10-2,-,CASSETNSPSTDTQYF,TGCGCCAGCAGTGAGACCAACAGCCCTAGCACAGATACGCAGTATTTT
TRBJ1-1,TRBD1,TRBV25-1,-,CASKTGAEIEAFF,TGTGCCAGTAAAACAGGGGCGGAAATTGAAGCTTTCTTT
TRBJ2-1,TRBD1,TRBV28,-,CATSTGGINEQFF,TGTGCCACCTCTACAGGGGGCATTAATGAGCAGTTCTTC
TRBJ2-7,TRBD1,TRBV5-5,once,CASSRDRGFQYF,TGTGCCAGCAGCCGGGACAGGGGGTTTCAGTACTTC
TRBJ2-5,-,TRBV7-9,-,CASSLRQGFHETQYF,TGTGCCAGCAGCTTAAGGCAGGGCTTTCACGAGACCCAGTACTTC
TRBJ1-5,TRBD1,TRBV9,-,CASSDSGTGDQPQHF,TGTGCCAGCAGTGACTCCGGGACAGGGGATCAGCCCCAGCATTTT
TRBJ1-2,TRBD1,TRBV29-1,-,CSVDDRVEGYTF,TGCAGCGTCGACGACAGGGTGGAAGGCTACACCTTC
TRBJ2-5,-,TRBV7-3,-,CASSFNVRETQYF,TGTGCCAGCAGCTTTAATGTCCGTGAGACCCAGTACTTC
TRBJ1-1,-,TRBV19,once,CASSEQGNTEAFF,TGTGCCAGTAGTGAACAGGGCAACACTGAAGCTTTCTTT
TRBJ2-3,TRBD2,TRBV7-2,-,CASSHRTSGSPDTQYF,TGTGCCAGCAGCCACAGGACTAGCGGGAGTCCAGATACGCAGTATTTT
TRBJ2-6,-,TRBV6-1,-,CASSEADFPSGANVLTF,TGTGCCAGCAGTGAGGCGGACTTTCCCTCTGGGGCCAACGTCCTGACTTTC
TRBJ2-3,TRBD2,TRBV4-1,-,CASSQELAGPDTQYF,TGCGCCAGCAGCCAGGAGCTAGCGGGACCTGATACGCAGTATTTT
TRBJ2-3,-,TRBV9,-,CASSVIGAGSTDTQYF,TGTGCCAGCAGCGTAATTGGGGCTGGAAGCACAGATACGCAGTATTTT
TRBJ2-1,TRBD2,TRBV28,-,CASILSGGSNEQFF,TGTGCCAGCATCCTTAGCGGGGGAAGCAATGAGCAGTTCTTC
TRBJ1-1,-,TRBV6-1,-,CASSSGQGTFF,TGTGCCAGCAGTTCAGGGCAGGGAACTTTCTTT
TRBJ2-7,TRBD1,TRBV30,-,CAWSGRGQGAYEQYF,TGTGCCTGGAGTGGACGGGGACAGGGGGCCTACGAGCAGTACTTC
TRBJ2-1,-,TRBV7-3,-,CASSYDFWDEQFF,TGTGCCAGCAGCTATGACTTTTGGGATGAGCAGTTCTTC